The sequence of this T cell receptor beta chain was determined in a study of shared clonotypes between healthy human individuals. Deletions cut 0 bases from V and 4 bases from J, with 15 bases between. The V gene's germline CDR1 is SGDLS and CDR2 YYNGEE. CDR3 size: 16 residues. Using immunoSEQ multiplex PCR, the repertoire was profiled, and TCRdb retains in-frame clones only, with some absent. This table has about 2.4 million clones, over 85% appearing once. The chain carries TRBV9 and TRBJ2-3, with D possibly called TRBD1 or TRBD2 (5 bases each). Material: naive CD4+ T cells from PBMCs. Specified subset: CD45RA+ positively selected. This clonotype originated in a man between 18 and 35 years old in good health. Some clones in this sample may be carry-over from other donors' samples. The CDR3 DNA reads as TGTGCCAGCAGCGTAGGAGAGGGGTCAAGTTCAGATACGCAGTATTTT. Encoded protein: CASSVGEGSSSDTQYF.